These T cell receptor beta chains were read from a single sample in a study of chemoradiotherapy in HPV16-positive cancers. Using immunoSEQ multiplex PCR, the repertoire was profiled, and TCRdb retains in-frame clones only, with some absent. The data show 12,000 to 15,000 clones, roughly 69% seen once. Sample collection occurred from a patient who underwent chemoradiotherapy. These receptors were taken from a human donor with HPV-associated anogenital cancer. Each CDR3 is given with its conserved first and last residue. D genes are given only for firm matches. Expanded clones get a size class; other rows say once, few or many, or leave the size out.

d_gene,j_gene,v_gene,abundance,CDR3nt,CDR3aa
NA,TRBJ1-4,TRBV5-5,NA,TGTGCCAGCAGCGGAGGGGTCGGTACTAATGAAAAACTGTTTTTT,CASSGGVGTNEKLFF
NA,TRBJ1-1,TRBV7-9,few,TGTGCCAGCAGCTCCTTCCGGGTCCTAGAAGCTTTCTTT,CASSSFRVLEAFF
NA,TRBJ2-7,TRBV7-2,NA,TGTGCCACCCAGAGGGGGGGGAGCACCAGCGAGCAGTACTTC,CATQRGGSTSEQYF
NA,TRBJ1-4,TRBV2,NA,TGTGCCAGCAGTGCGGGGACTAATGAAAAACTGTTTTTT,CASSAGTNEKLFF
NA,TRBJ1-1,TRBV5-5,NA,TGTGCCAGCAGCTTGGCCGGGGCAGGGGCAGCTTTCTTT,CASSLAGAGAAFF
TRBD2,TRBJ2-3,TRBV5-1,once,TGCGCCAGCAGCTTGGGACTAGCGGAACCGAAGACAGATACGCAGTATTTT,CASSLGLAEPKTDTQYF
NA,TRBJ1-4,TRBV6-1,NA,TGTGCCAGCAGTGAAGAAGGAACGCCAGATGAAAAACTGTTTTTT,CASSEEGTPDEKLFF
TRBD1,TRBJ1-5,TRBV28,NA,TGTGCCAGCAGGGGACAGAAATATAGCAATCAGCCCCAGCATTTT,CASRGQKYSNQPQHF
NA,TRBJ2-5,TRBV9,few,TGTGCCAGCTCCCAGTACCAAGAGACCCAGTACTTC,CASSQYQETQYF
TRBD1,TRBJ2-7,TRBV7-2,few,TGTGCCAGCAGCATAGGACAGGGGCGAGCCTACGAGCAGTACTTC,CASSIGQGRAYEQYF
TRBD1,TRBJ1-3,TRBV11-3,NA,TGTGCCAGCAGCCCAGGGGACAGTGGAAACACCATATATTTT,CASSPGDSGNTIYF
NA,TRBJ2-3,TRBV6-1,NA,TGTGCCAGCAGTGAGGGCAGCGGAGGCACAGATACGCAGTATTTT,CASSEGSGGTDTQYF
NA,TRBJ1-1,TRBV7-2,few,TGTGCCAGCAGCCCCCGTAGGACAGAGAACACTGAAGCTTTCTTT,CASSPRRTENTEAFF
NA,TRBJ1-6,TRBV28,once,TGTGCCAGCAGGGTGGGGACGGGGAATTCACCCCTCCACTTT,CASRVGTGNSPLHF
NA,TRBJ2-7,TRBV19,NA,TGTGCCAGTAGTATGGGCCTCTTCAACTACGAGCAGTACTTC,CASSMGLFNYEQYF
NA,TRBJ1-3,TRBV6-1,NA,TGTGCCAGCAGTGAATCCGGTCCTTTAAGCTCTGGAAACACCATATATTTT,CASSESGPLSSGNTIYF
NA,TRBJ2-7,TRBV7-8,NA,TGTGCCAGCAGCCCTACCCTTTCCTACGAGCAGTACTTC,CASSPTLSYEQYF
NA,TRBJ1-2,TRBV7-9,NA,TGTGCCAGCAGCTTAGCGCTAAACTATGGCTACACCTTC,CASSLALNYGYTF
NA,TRBJ1-1,TRBV2,NA,TGTGCCAGCAGTGAAAGTGCTCGGAGGACTGAAGCTTTCTTT,CASSESARRTEAFF
TRBD1,TRBJ2-3,TRBV6-6,few,TGTGCCAGCAGTCCAAGGACAGGGTCCACAGATACGCAGTATTTT,CASSPRTGSTDTQYF
NA,TRBJ2-2,TRBV5-4,NA,TGTGCCAGCAGCCTTCAGGGAACCGGGGAGCTGTTTTTT,CASSLQGTGELFF
TRBD2,TRBJ2-7,TRBV29-1,NA,TGCAGCGTTGATAGCGGGGGTTACGAGCAGTACTTC,CSVDSGGYEQYF
NA,TRBJ2-2,TRBV2,NA,TGTGCCAGCAGCTGGCTGACGAGCGGGGAGCTGTTTTTT,CASSWLTSGELFF
TRBD2,TRBJ2-5,TRBV2,NA,TGTGCCAGCAGTGAAGGGACTAGCGGGGGAGAGAGGCAAGAGACCCAGTACTTC,CASSEGTSGGERQETQYF
NA,TRBJ2-4,TRBV30,NA,TGTGCCTGGGCCAGACAGGCTACAGTTCAGTACTTC,CAWARQATVQYF
TRBD1,TRBJ1-4,TRBV28,NA,TGTGCCAGCAACCCAGACAGGGCGCGGAGTGAAAAACTGTTTTTT,CASNPDRARSEKLFF
NA,TRBJ2-7,TRBV5-6,NA,TGTGCCAGCAGCTTTCCCTGGGCGCGGTCCTACGAGCAGTACTTC,CASSFPWARSYEQYF
TRBD1,TRBJ1-2,TRBV6-1,NA,TGTGCCAGCAGTCCGGGACAGGCAGGACACTATGGCTACACCTTC,CASSPGQAGHYGYTF
NA,TRBJ1-5,TRBV19,medium-sized,TGTGCCAGTAGTATGGCGGGGCGGGTCGGGCAGCCCCAGCATTTT,CASSMAGRVGQPQHF
NA,TRBJ1-6,TRBV5-1,few,TGCGCCAGCTGCGCTACTCCGGGTGGGTATTCACCCCTCCACTTT,CASCATPGGYSPLHF
TRBD1,TRBJ1-2,TRBV30,NA,TGTGCCTGGAGCCGAAAGGACAGGGGGCTCGGTGGCTACACCTTC,CAWSRKDRGLGGYTF
TRBD2,TRBJ2-1,TRBV4-1,NA,TGCGCCAGCAGCCAAGATCGGCTAGCGGGGATTTACAATGAGCAGTTCTTC,CASSQDRLAGIYNEQFF
NA,TRBJ1-2,TRBV6-5,few,TGTGCCAGCAGCCCAGGGTATGGCTACACCTTC,CASSPGYGYTF
TRBD1,TRBJ1-2,TRBV7-8,NA,TGTGCCAGCAGCCTACAGGGGATCTATGGCTACACCTTC,CASSLQGIYGYTF
NA,TRBJ1-1,TRBV7-9,medium-sized,TGTGCCAGCAGCTTACGGGATTACACTGAAGCTTTCTTT,CASSLRDYTEAFF